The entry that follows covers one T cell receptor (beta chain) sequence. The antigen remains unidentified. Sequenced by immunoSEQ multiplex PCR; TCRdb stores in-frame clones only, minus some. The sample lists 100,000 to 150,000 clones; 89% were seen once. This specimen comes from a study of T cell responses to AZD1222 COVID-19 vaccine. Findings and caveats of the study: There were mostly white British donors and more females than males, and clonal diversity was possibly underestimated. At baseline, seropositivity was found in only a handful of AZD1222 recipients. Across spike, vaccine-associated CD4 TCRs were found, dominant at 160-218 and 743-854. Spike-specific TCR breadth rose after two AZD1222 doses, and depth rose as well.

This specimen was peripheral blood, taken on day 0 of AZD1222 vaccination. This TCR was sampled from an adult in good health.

The CDR3 is CASSLEAPGTEVNYGYTF. The CDR3 coding sequence is TGTGCCAGCAGTCTAGAGGCGCCGGGGACAGAAGTTAACTATGGCTACACCTTC. The chain carries TRBV28 and TRBJ1-2; TRBD1 agrees at 7 bases. CDR1 and CDR2 from the germline V gene are MDHEN and SYDVKM. Trimming cost V 5 bases and J 1 base; bases outside gene matches: 16. CDR3 length: 18 residues.